The 24 T cell receptor beta chains reported below all come from one sample, sequenced in a study of shared clonotypes between healthy human individuals. Here immunoSEQ multiplex PCR was the method, and the copy in TCRdb shows in-frame clones only, minus some. The data contain more than 2,000,000 clones, over 85% of them singletons. The sample comprised naive CD4+ T cells sorted from blood. The subset denotes: CD45RA+ positively selected. The receptors originated from a man in his late teens or twenties in good health.

Here the CDR3 DNA reads TGCGCCAGCAGCGATGGCCCAGGGCGTTTTACCTACGAGCAGTACTTC. It encodes CASSDGPGRFTYEQYF. V is TRBV4-1 and J is TRBJ2-7; TRBD1 is a possible D gene (5 bases). Germline V gene sequence: CDR1 MGHRA, CDR2 YSYEKL. The CDR3 loop spans 16 amino acids. V lost 5 bases and J 2 bases, leaving 19 bases between the germline ends.

V and J are TRBV28 and TRBJ1-3; a possible D gene is TRBD1 (5 bases). V gave up 7 bases and J gave up 0 bases, with 13 bases separating them. The CDR3 is made up of 15 amino acids. Germline V gives CDR1 MDHEN, CDR2 SYDVKM. This chain's CDR3 is CASKLDRISGNTIYF. In nucleotides, the CDR3 is TGTGCCAGCAAACTCGACAGAATCTCTGGAAACACCATATATTTT. Looking up the rest from reference TRBV28 and TRBJ1-3 gives the full variable domain: DVKVTQSSRYLVKRTGEKVFLECVQDMDHENMFWYRQDPGLGLRLIYFSYDVKMKEKGDIPEGYSVSREKKERFSLILESASTNQTSMYLCASKLDRISGNTIYFGEGSWLTVV.

The gene calls are TRBV6-5 and TRBJ1-2, with TRBD1 as a possible D gene (6 bases). Trimming left V 6 bases short and J 4 bases short, with 15 bases between. The CDR3 covers 14 residues. Looked up from germline, CDR1 is MNHEY and CDR2 is SVGAGI. The CDR3 sequence: CASSPIPGAYGYTF. The CDR3 DNA sequence: TGTGCCAGCAGCCCCATCCCGGGGGCCTATGGCTACACCTTC.

This clone was counted only a few times. The genes are TRBV18 and TRBJ1-5, with D unresolved. Germline V CDR1 and CDR2: KGHSH, LQKENI. The CDR3 is 15 amino acids. Trimming pared 1 base from V and 6 bases from J, leaving 13 bases between. This chain's CDR3 is CASSPLAGYSQPQHF. CDR3 bases: TGTGCCAGCTCACCACTCGCAGGTTACAGTCAGCCCCAGCATTTT.

The J gene is TRBJ1-4, the V gene TRBV2, with 10 positions matching TRBD1. CDR1 and CDR2 from the germline V gene are SNHLY and FYNNEI. There are 14 residues in the CDR3. The trim removed 7 bases at V and 6 bases at J, leaving 5 bases unmatched. CDR3 coding DNA: TGTGCCAGCACCAGGACAGGGGGGCATGAAAAACTGTTTTTT. The encoded protein is CASTRTGGHEKLFF.

The rearrangement links TRBV10-2 to TRBJ1-4; 7 bases map to TRBD1. V gave up 6 bases and J gave up 5 bases; unmatched junction bases: 9. Germline V gene data show CDR1 as WSHSY and CDR2 as SAAADI. This CDR3 comprises 15 residues. The CDR3: CASRRWDSLNEKLFF. As DNA, the CDR3 is TGCGCCAGCAGGAGATGGGACAGCTTAAATGAAAAACTGTTTTTT.

About this clone itself: The sample has other DNA sequences that encode this CDR3 too. The V call is TRBV30, the J call TRBJ1-5, with TRBD1 identical over 10 bases. The germline CDR1 and CDR2 sequences are GTSNPN and SVGIG (reference sequence). J lost 6 bases, V lost 5 bases, and 4 bases had no gene match. This CDR3 is built from 13 residues. The CDR3 sequence is CAWSGTGAQPQHF. CDR3 nucleotides: TGTGCCTGGTCCGGGACAGGGGCTCAGCCCCAGCATTTT.

The chain employs TRBV7-3 and TRBJ2-5; TRBD2 is a possible D gene (6 bases). The CDR3 is 15 residues long. V was clipped by 2 bases and J by 5 bases, with 15 bases between them. From germline, CDR1 is SGHTA and CDR2 FQGTGA. The CDR3 nucleotides are TGTGCCAGCAGCTTAGGAGGGTCCGGAAGGGAGACCCAGTACTTC. Translation gives CASSLGGSGRETQYF.

The rearrangement joins TRBV5-4 to TRBJ2-7; D is unclear. Germline lookup yields CDR1 SGHNT and CDR2 YYREEE (reference sequence). The germline V and J ends were trimmed by 0 bases and 6 bases, with 10 bases remaining between them. CDR3 length: 13 amino acids. The DNA of the CDR3 is TGTGCCAGCAGCTTGGCGGGTCGACGCGAGCAGTACTTC. Amino acid sequence: CASSLAGRREQYF.

In DNA, the CDR3 is TGCGCCAGCAGCCAAGGTTACGCGGGACTAGCGGGAGTAAGAGACTACAATGAGCAGTTCTTC. Translation gives CASSQGYAGLAGVRDYNEQFF. The chain joins TRBV4-3 to TRBJ2-1; 14 bases are shared with TRBD2. CDR3 length equals 21 residues. Germline assignment: CDR1 LGHNA and CDR2 YSLEER. V gave up 1 base and J gave up 3 bases; unmatched junction bases: 14.

The table lists this clone with a few counts. Other DNA sequences in this specimen translate into the identical CDR3. This chain connects TRBV6-6 to TRBJ1-3; D gene uncertain. V lost 2 bases, J lost 4 bases, and 3 bases lay in between. The germline gives CDR1 MNHNY, CDR2 SVGAGI (reference sequence). The CDR3 has 12 amino acids. The CDR3 is CASSYGGNTIYF. The CDR3, as DNA: TGTGCCAGCAGTTACGGGGGAAACACCATATATTTT.

V gene TRBV5-1 combines with J gene TRBJ2-7; the match to TRBD2 covers 7 bases. The CDR3 runs to 15 residues. Germline CDR1 is SGHRS and CDR2 is YFSETQ. V lost 0 bases, J lost 5 bases, and 8 bases stayed unmatched. CDR3 bases: TGCGCCAGCAGCTTGGATGGCAATCGGGGGGACGAGCAGTACTTC. It is translated as CASSLDGNRGDEQYF. Based on the CDR3 plus reference TRBV5-1 and TRBJ2-7, the full variable domain is KAGVTQTPRYLIKTRGQQVTLSCSPISGHRSVSWYQQTPGQGLQFLFEYFSETQRNKGNFPGRFSGRQFSNSRSEMNVSTLELGDSALYLCASSLDGNRGDEQYFGPGTRLTVT.

Notes on this clone: The same CDR3 arises from other DNA sequences in this sample as well. CDR3 coding DNA: TGCGCCAGCAGCTTGGCGGGGACAGGTCCCTACAATGAGCAGTTCTTC. Translation: CASSLAGTGPYNEQFF. The J gene is TRBJ2-1, the V gene TRBV5-1, with 8 nucleotides matching TRBD1. The CDR3 is 16 residues long. Germline V gene data show CDR1 as SGHRS and CDR2 as YFSETQ. The V and J ends lost 0 bases and 2 bases, in that order; junction bases with no gene match: 4.

The chain employs TRBV10-1 and TRBJ2-1, with 10 bases lining up with TRBD2. The CDR3 contains 13 residues. Germline CDR1 reads WNHNN; CDR2 reads SYGVQD (reference sequence). J was trimmed by 10 bases and V by 5 bases; bases with no gene match: 5. The CDR3 coding sequence is TGCGCCAGCAGTCCTAGCGGGAGAGCGGAGCAGTTCTTC. Its translation: CASSPSGRAEQFF.

The chain links TRBV4-2 to TRBJ1-2; D perhaps matches TRBD1 (5 bases). The CDR3 contains 16 residues. Trimming shortened V by 2 bases and J by 5 bases, and 18 bases separated the two germline ends. Germline CDR1 LGHNA, CDR2 YNFKEQ. CDR3 bases: TGTGCCAGCAGCCAATCGAGGGACCATACTCAATATGGCTACACCTTC. Protein sequence: CASSQSRDHTQYGYTF.

The rearrangement uses TRBV10-3 and TRBJ1-3; no clear D gene. Per germline, CDR1 ENHRY and CDR2 SYGVKD. The CDR3 contains 14 residues. Trimming took 6 bases from V and 0 from J, leaving 9 bases between them. Written as DNA, the CDR3 is TGTGCCATCAGACAGCTGAACTCTGGAAACACCATATATTTT. Translated: CAIRQLNSGNTIYF.

On this clone: Other DNA variants within this sample encode the same CDR3. The rearrangement links TRBV27 to TRBJ2-5; TRBD2 might be the D (5 bases). This CDR3 spans 13 amino acids. Germline V lookup: CDR1 MNHEY, CDR2 SMNVEV (reference sequence). V dropped 5 bases and J dropped 2 bases, with 9 bases sitting between them. The CDR3 spells CASSAGQQETQYF. CDR3 coding DNA: TGTGCCAGCAGTGCGGGTCAACAAGAGACCCAGTACTTC.

This rearrangement joins TRBV28 to TRBJ2-7; D is undetermined. This CDR3 spans 12 amino acids. Germline V CDR1 and CDR2: MDHEN, SYDVKM. V lost 7 bases, J lost 3 bases, and 10 bases lay in between. Here the CDR3 DNA reads TGTGCCAGCACGACTTCGAGCTACGAGCAGTACTTC. Translated, it gives CASTTSSYEQYF.

The DNA for the CDR3 is TGTGCCAGCAGCGTAATAGGGATTACCGGGGAGCTGTTTTTT. Its protein is CASSVIGITGELFF. The gene calls are TRBV9 and TRBJ2-2; no clear D gene. The V gene's germline CDR1 is SGDLS and CDR2 YYNGEE. CDR3 length: 14 residues. Trimming left V 1 base short and J 5 bases short, with 9 bases between. The complete variable domain, with remaining parts taken from reference TRBV9 and TRBJ2-2, reads DSGVTQTPKHLITATGQRVTLRCSPRSGDLSVYWYQQSLDQGLQFLIQYYNGEERAKGNILERFSAQQFPDLHSELNLSSLELGDSALYFCASSVIGITGELFFGEGSRLTVL.

J is TRBJ1-3 and V is TRBV7-2, with unresolved D. Germline assignment: CDR1 SGHTA and CDR2 FQGNSA. The CDR3 spans 13 residues. Trimming removed 3 bases from V and 4 bases from J, with 7 bases in between. The CDR3 DNA reads TGTGCCAGCAGCTTTACACCGGGAAACACCATATATTTT. Amino acid sequence: CASSFTPGNTIYF.

The V gene is TRBV18, the J gene TRBJ1-1, with TRBD1 identical over 7 bases. This CDR3 spans 14 amino acids. V shed 3 bases and J 3 bases; nucleotides not matched to a gene: 4. Germline CDR1 is KGHSH and CDR2 is LQKENI. CDR3 coding DNA: TGTGCCAGCTCACCCAACAGGGGTGACACTGAAGCTTTCTTT. It is translated as CASSPNRGDTEAFF.

The J gene is TRBJ2-1, the V gene TRBV5-1; the match to TRBD2 covers 8 bases. The junction had 9 bases not matched to a gene; V was cut back by 2 bases and J by 8 bases. The CDR3 length is 15 residues. The germline CDR1 and CDR2 sequences are SGHRS and YFSETQ. The CDR3, as DNA: TGCGCCAGCAGCTTAGCGGCGGGGGGCAGGTATGAGCAGTTCTTC. Translated: CASSLAAGGRYEQFF.

V and J are TRBV7-2 and TRBJ1-3, with a tentative D call TRBD1 (6 bases). This CDR3 is built from 19 residues. In germline, CDR1 is SGHTA, CDR2 FQGNSA. V lost 1 base, J lost 1 base, and 20 bases lay in between. Here the CDR3 reads CASSLGDRTSPLSGNTIYF. The CDR3 region has the DNA TGTGCCAGCAGCTTAGGCGACAGGACCAGTCCTTTATCTGGAAACACCATATATTTT. Full variable domain (remainder filled in from reference TRBV7-2 and TRBJ1-3): GAGVSQSPSNKVTEKGKDVELRCDPISGHTALYWYRQSLGQGLEFLIYFQGNSAPDKSGLPSDRFSAERTGGSVSTLTIQRTQQEDSAVYLCASSLGDRTSPLSGNTIYFGEGSWLTVV.

This chain connects TRBV11-3 to TRBJ2-3; 7 nucleotides line up with TRBD1. Germline V gives CDR1 SGHNT, CDR2 YENEEA. V lost 2 bases, J lost 4 bases, and 3 bases stayed unmatched. The CDR3 runs to 14 residues. DNA of the CDR3: TGTGCCAGCAGCTTATGGGACAGCCCAGATACGCAGTATTTT. Protein: CASSLWDSPDTQYF. The full variable domain, completed using reference TRBV11-3 and TRBJ2-3, is EAGVVQSPRYKIIEKKQPVAFWCNPISGHNTLYWYLQNLGQGPELLIRYENEEAVDDSQLPKDRFSAERLKGVDSTLKIQPAELGDSAVYLCASSLWDSPDTQYFGPGTRLTVL.